This TCR beta chain was identified during a study of breast tumors, draining lymph nodes, adjacent tissues. A single count supports this clonotype. Its antigen is undetermined. Whole-study results and caveats: Tumors had less TCR diversity than lymph nodes, more than nontumor tissue. Most tumor T cells seemingly derive from lymph node, then expand in tumor.

CDR1 is SQVTM, CDR2 ANQGSEA, per germline. Trimming pared 8 bases from V and 3 bases from J, leaving 11 bases between. CDR3 length: 12 amino acids. TCRdb ran MiXCR on the multiplex PCR reads and lists one entry per CDR3 protein. Of around 230,000 distinct CDR3 sequences listed, 32% are singletons. Axillary draining lymph nodes of breast cancer patients supplied the node samples. The receptor comes from a female donor with breast cancer. Some clones in this sample may be carry-over from other donors' samples. The V gene is TRBV29-1, the J gene TRBJ2-1, with D possibly being TRBD2 (7 bases). Input material: axillary lymph node tissue. The CDR3 DNA follows: TGCAGCTTGGGGGGGCACTACAATGAGCAGTTCTTC. It specifies CSLGGHYNEQFF.